This TCR beta chain was captured by sequencing in a study of shared clonotypes between healthy human individuals. Germline CDR1 MNHEY, CDR2 SMNVEV (reference sequence). V shed 3 bases and J shed 1 base, with 6 bases lying between them. The CDR3 covers 13 residues. Naive CD8 populations comprised CD45RO-negative cells positively selected for CCR7, excluding terminally differentiated effector memory CD45RA+ cells. Caucasian adults living in Nashville, Tennessee, provided all samples. As processed by the authors: Filtering differed because ImmunoSEQ produced junction-only sequences that carried no quality scores. Repertoires were generated with immunoSEQ multiplex PCR, while TCRdb's copy carries only in-frame clones and drops some. The V and J calls and clone size were taken over from that table, and D and trimming were inferred from the DNA. The data show approximately 740,000 clones, 85% to 95% seen once.

Source material: naive CD8+ T cells sorted from blood. The sequence came from a man aged 25-45 years in good health. The chain couples TRBV27 to TRBJ1-1; D is unclear. The CDR3 DNA sequence: TGTGCCAGCAGTTTTGACGGGAACACTGAAGCTTTCTTT. This gives the protein CASSFDGNTEAFF.